The 29 T cell receptor beta chains reported below all come from one sample, sequenced in a study of early T cells in non-severe SARS-CoV-2 infection. Each CDR3 protein gets one entry after TCRdb re-called the 5' RACE reads with MiXCR. Among 87,000 or so distinct CDR3 sequences listed, less than 15% were seen once. The sequencing sample was made of whole blood. These TCRs come from an adult who was a healthcare worker with PCR-confirmed SARS-CoV-2 infection or an uninfected control (not recorded which).

This clonotype was recorded many times. The chain has TRBV11-2 and TRBJ2-5, with D possibly TRBD1 on 7 matching bases. Per the germline V gene, CDR1 is SGHAT and CDR2 is FQNNGV. Trimming removed 5 bases at V and 4 bases at J, with 14 bases between. The CDR3 runs to 14 residues. CDR3 region: CASSRQGGLETQYF. The CDR3 DNA follows: TGTGCCAGCAGCCGTCAGGGGGGATTAGAGACCCAGTACTTC.

This clonotype was detected many times. The CDR3 loop is CASSLDRDTEAFF. CDR3 DNA: TGTGCCAGCAGCTTAGACAGGGACACTGAAGCTTTCTTT. V and J are TRBV11-2 and TRBJ1-1; D is possibly TRBD1 (5 bases). Germline V gives CDR1 SGHAT, CDR2 FQNNGV. This CDR3 is built from 13 residues. V was cut by 0 bases and J by 3 bases, with 5 bases left in between.

This clonotype showed up just a few times. The chain couples TRBV6-5 to TRBJ2-3; 7 bases map to TRBD1. In germline, CDR1 is MNHEY, CDR2 SVGAGI. This CDR3 is built from 13 residues. V was pared by 11 bases and J by 1 base, with 6 bases of the junction left unmatched. The CDR3 bases are TGTGCCGTACGAACAGGGGGCACAGATACGCAGTATTTT. This gives the protein CAVRTGGTDTQYF.

The V and J genes are TRBV20-1 and TRBJ1-2; 12 bases fit TRBD1. This CDR3 contains 15 residues. The germline V gene encodes CDR1 DFQATT and CDR2 SNEGSKA (reference sequence). V dropped 6 bases and J dropped 6; count of bases not matched to a gene: 11. CDR3: CSAQQLGQGADGYTF. CDR3 DNA sequence: TGCAGTGCCCAGCAATTGGGACAGGGGGCGGATGGCTACACCTTC.

The V and J genes are TRBV7-9 and TRBJ1-4; D remains unclear. CDR1 is SEHNR and CDR2 is FQNEAQ in the germline V gene (reference sequence). This CDR3 spans 15 amino acids. Trimming left V 0 bases short and J 4 bases short, with 9 bases between. CDR3 in amino acids: CASSLAGRGNEKLFF. CDR3 nucleotides: TGTGCCAGCAGCTTAGCTGGGCGTGGTAATGAAAAACTGTTTTTT.

Regarding this clonotype: One base away lies a much larger clone, so this may be a sequencing read error. The V call is TRBV24-1, the J call TRBJ2-3, with unresolved D. The germline gives CDR1 KGHDR, CDR2 SFDVKD. The CDR3 has 14 amino acids. The CDR3 here is CASSAFPLSDTQYF. In DNA form, the CDR3 reads TGTGCCTCCAGTGCTTTTCCTTTATCAGATACGCAGTATTTT.

This clonotype was counted many times. The chain has TRBV10-3 and TRBJ2-3, with D possibly TRBD1 on 6 matching bases. The germline V gene has CDR1 ENHRY and CDR2 SYGVKD. The CDR3 extends over 13 amino acids. V lost 5 bases, J lost 6 bases, and 12 bases lay in between. The DNA of the CDR3 is TGTGCCATCAGTAACACAGGGTTGGATACGCAGTATTTT. Protein product: CAISNTGLDTQYF.

This clonotype has more than one count but fewer than ten. CDR3 sequence (DNA): TGTGCCAGCGCCCCCTTCCTCTTTTCCTACGAGCAGTACTTC. This gives the protein CASAPFLFSYEQYF. J is TRBJ2-7 and V is TRBV27; D is ambiguous. Trimming took 8 bases from V and 1 from J, leaving 15 bases between them. The CDR3 extends over 14 amino acids. Germline V gene data show CDR1 as MNHEY and CDR2 as SMNVEV (reference sequence).

In this sample, this clonotype turned up a few times. The CDR3 nucleotides are TGTGCCAGCAGCTTAGCGCGCGGGGGGGCCGCAGATACGCAGTATTTT. Translated, it gives CASSLARGGAADTQYF. The rearrangement joins TRBV11-1 to TRBJ2-3, with 9 positions matching TRBD2. From germline, CDR1 is SGHAT and CDR2 FQDESV (reference sequence). This CDR3 comprises 16 residues. Trimming took 0 bases from V and 4 from J; bases not matched to a gene: 5.

The V call is TRBV6-5, the J call TRBJ2-1; D is perhaps TRBD2 (6 bases). The germline CDR1 and CDR2 sequences are MNHEY and SVGAGI. The CDR3 has 15 residues. V was cut by 2 bases and J by 6 bases, with 14 bases left in between. CDR3 sequence: CASSYMAGPANEQFF. CDR3 nucleotide sequence: TGTGCCAGCAGTTACATGGCGGGGCCCGCCAATGAGCAGTTCTTC.

The chain carries TRBV7-9 and TRBJ2-6, with TRBD1 as a possible D gene (5 bases). V gave up 5 bases and J gave up 0 bases, with 20 bases separating them. Germline CDR1 and CDR2: SEHNR and FQNEAQ (reference sequence). This CDR3 is 19 amino acids long. As DNA, the CDR3 is TGTGCCAGCAGCCCTGCCGTTGCTCAGGGTGGCTCTGGGGCCAACGTCCTGACTTTC. It yields the protein CASSPAVAQGGSGANVLTF.

This clonotype was observed a handful of times. The chain recombines TRBV7-9 with TRBJ2-1; TRBD2 matches at 11 bases. Unmatched junction bases numbered 2, after V lost 6 bases and J lost 7 bases. CDR1 SEHNR and CDR2 FQNEAQ come from the germline V gene (reference sequence). The CDR3 length is 13 residues. In nucleotides, the CDR3 is TGTGCCAGCAGTACTAGCGGGGGAAATGAGCAGTTCTTC. Protein sequence: CASSTSGGNEQFF.

This clonotype occurred a few times. The rearrangement joins TRBV6-4 to TRBJ2-1, with 7 bases fitting TRBD1. There are 15 residues in the CDR3. CDR1 is MRHNA and CDR2 is SNTAGT in the germline V gene. J was trimmed by 3 bases and V by 4 bases; bases with no gene match: 6. The CDR3 protein is CASSGKAGGYNEQFF. DNA of the CDR3: TGTGCCAGCAGTGGAAAGGCAGGGGGCTACAATGAGCAGTTCTTC.

The V call is TRBV4-3, the J call TRBJ2-3; unclear D gene. V shed 6 bases and J shed 1 base, with 11 bases lying between them. Looked up from germline, CDR1 is LGHNA and CDR2 is YSLEER. This CDR3 has 14 amino acids. CDR3 bases: TGCGCCAGCAGAGATCGGGCTGGCACAGATACGCAGTATTTT. Translating gives CASRDRAGTDTQYF.

The CDR3 sequence is CASSLGLGEGSQPQHF. The CDR3 bases are TGTGCCAGCAGCTTAGGCCTGGGCGAGGGAAGCCAGCCCCAGCATTTT. V and J are TRBV13 and TRBJ1-5; D is ambiguous. The CDR3 spans 16 residues. The V end lost 0 bases, the J end lost 7 bases, and 16 bases lay between the germline ends. CDR1 and CDR2 from the germline V gene are PRHDT and FYEKMQ (reference sequence).

This clonotype has only a few counts. V is TRBV6-4 and J is TRBJ2-7; 9 bases match TRBD1. J gave up 1 base and V 3 bases, and 4 bases lay outside the gene matches. Germline V lookup: CDR1 MRHNA, CDR2 SNTAGT. The CDR3 contains 15 residues. This CDR3 is CASSEVGTGSYEQYF. The DNA of the CDR3 is TGTGCCAGCAGTGAAGTGGGGACAGGGTCCTACGAGCAGTACTTC.

This chain joins TRBV7-3 and TRBJ1-1; D may be TRBD1 (5 bases). The V gene's germline CDR1 is SGHTA and CDR2 FQGTGA. The CDR3 runs 13 residues. The V end lost 2 bases, the J end lost 8 bases, and 12 bases lay between the germline ends. The CDR3 here is CASSLQRGVEAFF. CDR3 coding DNA: TGTGCCAGCAGCTTACAGCGGGGCGTAGAAGCTTTCTTT. The entire variable domain, with the rest obtained from reference TRBV7-3 and TRBJ1-1, is as follows: GAGVSQTPSNKVTEKGKYVELRCDPISGHTALYWYRQSLGQGPEFLIYFQGTGAADDSGLPNDRFFAVRPEGSVSTLKIQRTERGDSAVYLCASSLQRGVEAFFGQGTRLTVV.

This clonotype was picked up many times. CDR3 DNA: TGTGCCAGCAGTCCCTCGGGACGGGGGGACAGGGGTTATGGCTACACCTTC. Protein product: CASSPSGRGDRGYGYTF. The genes are TRBV28 and TRBJ1-2; 10 nucleotides line up with TRBD1. Looked up from germline, CDR1 is MDHEN and CDR2 is SYDVKM. This CDR3 has 17 residues. Unmatched junction bases numbered 14, after V lost 5 bases and J lost 5 bases.

This clonotype was counted between two and nine times. The chain couples TRBV28 to TRBJ2-3, with D tentatively TRBD2 (6 bases). Germline V gene data show CDR1 as MDHEN and CDR2 as SYDVKM. The CDR3 has 14 amino acids. Trimming cost V 1 base and J 2 bases, with 7 bases left between them. The CDR3 loop is CASSLLAATDTQYF. CDR3 coding DNA: TGTGCCAGCAGTTTATTAGCGGCCACAGATACGCAGTATTTT.

This clonotype has only a few counts. The chain carries TRBV28 and TRBJ2-3, with no clear D. The CDR3 length is 15 residues. Germline V gives CDR1 MDHEN, CDR2 SYDVKM. V lost 2 bases to trimming and J lost 0 bases, with 9 bases between them. CDR3 DNA: TGTGCCAGCAGTTTAATGCAAACTAGCACAGATACGCAGTATTTT. Protein product: CASSLMQTSTDTQYF.

V is TRBV4-2 and J is TRBJ2-3; no firm D call. The V end lost 1 base, the J end lost 0 bases, and 11 bases lay between the germline ends. There are 16 residues in the CDR3. CDR1 LGHNA and CDR2 YNFKEQ come from the germline V gene. CDR3 DNA: TGTGCCAGCAGCCAAGCACAAGCCCCCAGCACAGATACGCAGTATTTT. It translates to CASSQAQAPSTDTQYF.

DNA of the CDR3: TGTGCCAGCAGCTTGGCCGGCAGGGGAGGAAACACCATATATTTT. Amino acid sequence: CASSLAGRGGNTIYF. The chain recombines TRBV5-5 with TRBJ1-3; a weak D match, TRBD1 (6 bases). The CDR3 runs 15 residues. V lost 0 bases and J lost 4, with 11 bases in between. CDR1 is SGHKS and CDR2 is YYEKEE in the germline V gene (reference sequence).

V is TRBV5-1 and J is TRBJ2-3, with D possibly being TRBD1 (5 bases). The V end was cut by 4 bases, the J end by 0 bases, with 18 bases between. The CDR3 extends over 17 amino acids. Germline V gene data show CDR1 as SGHRS and CDR2 as YFSETQ. Here the CDR3 DNA reads TGCGCCAGCAGCCCCGGCCCCGGCAGGGTGAGCACAGATACGCAGTATTTT. Its translation: CASSPGPGRVSTDTQYF.

This clonotype was seen repeatedly, ten times or more. The V gene is TRBV11-2, the J gene TRBJ2-1; weak D call: TRBD1 (6 bases). The ends were cut back, 0 bases at V and 4 bases at J, with 10 bases in the middle. Germline V gives CDR1 SGHAT, CDR2 FQNNGV. This CDR3 is 15 amino acids long. For the CDR3, the DNA is TGTGCCAGCAGCTTAGATGGACAGCCTTACAATGAGCAGTTCTTC. It specifies CASSLDGQPYNEQFF.

This clonotype has just a few counts. The chain links TRBV4-1 to TRBJ1-2; tentatively, D is TRBD1 (6 bases). The CDR3 is 15 residues long. The V end lost 3 bases, the J end lost 4 bases, and 15 bases lay between the germline ends. The germline gives CDR1 MGHRA, CDR2 YSYEKL. CDR3 amino acids: CASSQIRTVRYGYTF. CDR3 DNA: TGCGCCAGCAGCCAGATACGGACAGTACGCTATGGCTACACCTTC.

The chain employs TRBV29-1 and TRBJ2-5; 8 positions match TRBD1. The CDR3 length is 13 residues. Germline values: CDR1 SQVTM, CDR2 ANQGSEA. Trimming removed 7 bases from V and 4 bases from J; junction bases left unmatched: 8. CDR3 sequence reads: CSARQGSIETQYF. For the CDR3, the DNA is TGCAGCGCCCGACAGGGGAGCATAGAGACCCAGTACTTC.

Worth noting for this clonotype: One end of the junction is discordant with germline, which a read error may explain. The chain carries TRBV7-2 and TRBJ2-5; 12 bases are shared with TRBD2. From germline, CDR1 is SGHTA and CDR2 FQGNSA. CDR3 length: 14 residues. CDR3 region: CASSFASGGAGEYF. CDR3 nucleotides: TGTGCCAGCAGCTTCGCTAGCGGGGGGGCCGGAGAATATTTC.

This clonotype was observed a handful of times. The CDR3 is CASSPLFTFYGYTF. In DNA, the CDR3 is TGTGCCAGCAGTCCCCTCTTTACATTCTATGGCTACACCTTC. The rearrangement links TRBV27 to TRBJ1-2; D is unclear. In germline, CDR1 is MNHEY, CDR2 SMNVEV (reference sequence). Deletions cut 5 bases from V and 4 bases from J, with 14 bases between. This CDR3 spans 14 amino acids.

This clonotype has ten or more counts. The V and J genes are TRBV13 and TRBJ1-5; TRBD1 agrees at 11 bases. The CDR3 length is 16 residues. The germline CDR1 and CDR2 sequences are PRHDT and FYEKMQ (reference sequence). The J segment lost 5 bases and the V segment lost 5 bases, leaving 8 bases of the junction unmatched. CDR3 coding DNA: TGTGCCAGCAGCCGGACAGGGGGCTATAAGGATCAGCCCCAGCATTTT. It codes for CASSRTGGYKDQPQHF.